In its sample, the clone carrying this TCR beta chain was seen a few times. The data belong to a study of T cells in tumors after PD-1 blockade. Study information: Treatment was either pembrolizumab 200 mg every 3 weeks or cemiplimab 350 mg every 2 weeks. A subset received ongoing vismodegib 150 mg daily alongside anti-PD-1 therapy.

Produced via immunoSEQ multiplex PCR; TCRdb's table is partial and in-frame only. The sample has about 7,700 clones, around 69% seen once. CDR1 is MNHEY and CDR2 is SMNVEV in the germline V gene (reference sequence). Germline trimming cut 5 bases from V and 6 bases from J; bases unmatched to any gene: 10. The CDR3 length is 16 residues. Site-matched primary tumor biopsies were taken before and after PD-1 blockade. V usage is TRBV27 and J usage is TRBJ2-7; 13 positions match TRBD2. Material: tumor tissue, obtained after anti-PD-1 treatment. This receptor was obtained from a human donor with basal cell carcinoma. The CDR3 here is CASSPGRLAGGSEQYF. Written as DNA, the CDR3 is TGTGCCAGCAGTCCCGGCCGACTAGCGGGAGGCTCCGAGCAGTACTTC.